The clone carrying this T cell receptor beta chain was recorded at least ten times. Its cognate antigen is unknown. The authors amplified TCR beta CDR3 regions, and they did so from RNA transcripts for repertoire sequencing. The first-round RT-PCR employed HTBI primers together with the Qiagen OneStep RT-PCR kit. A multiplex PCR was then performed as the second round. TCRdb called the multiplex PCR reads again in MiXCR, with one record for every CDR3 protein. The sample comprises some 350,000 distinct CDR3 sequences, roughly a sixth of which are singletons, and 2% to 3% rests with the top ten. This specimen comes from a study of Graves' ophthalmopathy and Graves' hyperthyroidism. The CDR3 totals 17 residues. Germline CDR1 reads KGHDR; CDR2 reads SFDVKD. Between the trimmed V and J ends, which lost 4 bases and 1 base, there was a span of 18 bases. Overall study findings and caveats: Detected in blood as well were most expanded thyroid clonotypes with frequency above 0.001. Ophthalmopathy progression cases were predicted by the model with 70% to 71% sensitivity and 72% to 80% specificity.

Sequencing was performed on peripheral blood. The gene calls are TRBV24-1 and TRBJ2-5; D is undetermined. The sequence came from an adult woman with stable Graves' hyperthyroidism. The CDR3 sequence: CATSDTRGRSAQETQYF. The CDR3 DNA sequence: TGTGCCACCAGTGACACCCGTGGAAGGTCTGCCCAAGAGACCCAGTACTTC.